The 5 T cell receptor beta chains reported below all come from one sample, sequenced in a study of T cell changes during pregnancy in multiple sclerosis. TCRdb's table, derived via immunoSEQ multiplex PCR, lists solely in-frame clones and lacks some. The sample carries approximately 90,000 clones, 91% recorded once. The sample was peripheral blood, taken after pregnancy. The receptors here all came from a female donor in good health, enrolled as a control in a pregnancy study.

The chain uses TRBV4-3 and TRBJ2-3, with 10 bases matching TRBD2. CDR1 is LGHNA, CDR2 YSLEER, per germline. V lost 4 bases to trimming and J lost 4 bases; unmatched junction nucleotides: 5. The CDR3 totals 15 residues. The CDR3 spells CASSRIAGGADTQYF. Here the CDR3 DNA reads TGCGCCAGCAGCCGCATAGCGGGGGGAGCAGATACGCAGTATTTT.

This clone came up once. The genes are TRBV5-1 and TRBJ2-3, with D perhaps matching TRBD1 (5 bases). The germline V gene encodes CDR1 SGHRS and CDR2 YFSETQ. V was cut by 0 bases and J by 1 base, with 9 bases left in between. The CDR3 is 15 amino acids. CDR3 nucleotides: TGCGCCAGCAGCTTGGCCCCGACAGGCACAGATACGCAGTATTTT. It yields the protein CASSLAPTGTDTQYF.

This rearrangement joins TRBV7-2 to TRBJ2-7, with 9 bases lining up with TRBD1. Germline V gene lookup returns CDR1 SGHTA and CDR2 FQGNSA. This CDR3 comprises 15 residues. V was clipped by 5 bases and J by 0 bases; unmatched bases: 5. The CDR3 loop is CASSPGQGSSYEQYF. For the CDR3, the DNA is TGTGCCAGCAGCCCGGGACAGGGAAGCTCCTACGAGCAGTACTTC.

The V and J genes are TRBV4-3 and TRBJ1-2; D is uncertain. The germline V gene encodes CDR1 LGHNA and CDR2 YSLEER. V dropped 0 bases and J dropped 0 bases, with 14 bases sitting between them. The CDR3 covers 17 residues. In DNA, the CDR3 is TGCGCCAGCAGCCAAGATGACACCCAAGCCGCTAACTATGGCTACACCTTC. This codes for CASSQDDTQAANYGYTF.

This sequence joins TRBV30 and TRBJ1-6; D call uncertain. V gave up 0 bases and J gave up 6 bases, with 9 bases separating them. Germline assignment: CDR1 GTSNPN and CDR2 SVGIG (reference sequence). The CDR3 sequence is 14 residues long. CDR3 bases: TGTGCCTGGAGTGTATCCCCGGGTAATTCACCCCTCCACTTT. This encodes CAWSVSPGNSPLHF.